The clone carrying this TCR beta chain was seen only a few times. The antigen is unknown. The CDR3 covers 15 residues. Trimming cost V 0 bases and J 4 bases; bases outside gene matches: 4. Germline V gene sequence: CDR1 MNHEY, CDR2 SVGAGI. TCRdb ran MiXCR on the reads and lists one entry per CDR3 protein. Here the sample spans fewer than 1,000,000 distinct CDR3 sequences, under 40% being singletons. This entry is derived from a study of T cell repertoires in cytomegalovirus infection. Study-wide results and caveats: The ex vivo response was dominated by HLA-C-restricted CMV-specific TCR beta clonotypes.

The sample was cultured CD8+ T cells from PBMCs, taken from culture after CMV antigen stimulation. The source of this sequence is a human donor in good health (CMV status not recorded). Some clones in this sample may be carry-over from other donors' samples. The V call is TRBV6-5, the J call TRBJ1-2; 8 positions agree with TRBD1. CDR3 DNA sequence: TGTGCCAGCAGTTACTCGACAGGGGTCCTCTATGGCTACACCTTC. Translating gives CASSYSTGVLYGYTF.